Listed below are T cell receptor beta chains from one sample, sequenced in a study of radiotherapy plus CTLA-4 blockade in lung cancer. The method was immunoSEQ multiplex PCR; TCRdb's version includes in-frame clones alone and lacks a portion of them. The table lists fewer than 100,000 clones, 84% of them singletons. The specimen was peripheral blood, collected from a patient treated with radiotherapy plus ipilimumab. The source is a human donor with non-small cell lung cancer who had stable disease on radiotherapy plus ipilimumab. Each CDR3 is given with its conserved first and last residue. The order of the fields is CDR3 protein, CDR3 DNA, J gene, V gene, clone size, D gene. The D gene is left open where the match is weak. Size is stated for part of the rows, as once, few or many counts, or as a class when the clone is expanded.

CDR3 protein: CASTPGGVLGTDTQYF; CDR3 DNA: TGCGCCAGCACCCCCGGCGGAGTCCTCGGCACAGATACGCAGTATTTT; J gene: TRBJ2-3; V gene: TRBV5-1; clone size: .; D gene: .
CDR3 protein: CSASWEDTQYF; CDR3 DNA: TGCAGTGCTAGCTGGGAAGATACGCAGTATTTT; J gene: TRBJ2-3; V gene: TRBV20-1; clone size: .; D gene: .
CDR3 protein: CASSSTSGRTYTGELFF; CDR3 DNA: TGTGCCAGCAGCTCGACTAGCGGGAGGACCTACACCGGGGAGCTGTTTTTT; J gene: TRBJ2-2; V gene: TRBV7-2; clone size: .; D gene: TRBD2
CDR3 protein: CASSRPLRDRNEKLFF; CDR3 DNA: TGCGCCAGCAGCCGCCCGCTCCGGGACAGGAATGAAAAACTGTTTTTT; J gene: TRBJ1-4; V gene: TRBV4-1; clone size: .; D gene: TRBD1
CDR3 protein: CASTISRRSGREEQFF; CDR3 DNA: TGTGCCAGCACTATTTCCCGGCGGAGCGGGAGAGAAGAGCAGTTCTTC; J gene: TRBJ2-1; V gene: TRBV11-1; clone size: .; D gene: TRBD2
CDR3 protein: CASSSYQETQYF; CDR3 DNA: TGTGCCAGCAGCTCGTACCAAGAGACCCAGTACTTC; J gene: TRBJ2-5; V gene: TRBV7-2; clone size: .; D gene: .
CDR3 protein: CASSFAGGSNQPQHF; CDR3 DNA: TGTGCCAGCAGTTTCGCCGGGGGTAGCAATCAGCCTCAGCATTTT; J gene: TRBJ1-5; V gene: TRBV28; clone size: .; D gene: .
CDR3 protein: CASSSDSLRDGYTF; CDR3 DNA: TGTGCCAGCAGTTCGGACTCACTCCGGGATGGCTACACCTTC; J gene: TRBJ1-2; V gene: TRBV28; clone size: .; D gene: .
CDR3 protein: CASSASTGSNYGYTF; CDR3 DNA: TGTGCCAGCAGCGCATCGACAGGGTCTAACTATGGCTACACCTTC; J gene: TRBJ1-2; V gene: TRBV2; clone size: .; D gene: TRBD1
CDR3 protein: CATSRQRPYEQYF; CDR3 DNA: TGTGCCACCAGTAGACAGCGACCCTACGAGCAGTACTTC; J gene: TRBJ2-7; V gene: TRBV15; clone size: once; D gene: .
CDR3 protein: CSVELFATAYNEQFF; CDR3 DNA: TGCAGCGTTGAACTCTTTGCGACTGCCTACAATGAGCAGTTCTTC; J gene: TRBJ2-1; V gene: TRBV29-1; clone size: .; D gene: .
CDR3 protein: CASSWTDSNQPQHF; CDR3 DNA: TGTGCCAGCAGCTGGACCGATAGCAATCAGCCCCAGCATTTT; J gene: TRBJ1-5; V gene: TRBV7-8; clone size: .; D gene: .
CDR3 protein: CASSHGSSYNEQFF; CDR3 DNA: TGTGCCAGCAGCCACGGGAGCTCCTACAATGAGCAGTTCTTC; J gene: TRBJ2-1; V gene: TRBV4-2; clone size: .; D gene: .
CDR3 protein: CASSYDIRKQYF; CDR3 DNA: TGTGCCAGCAGTTACGATATAAGGAAGCAGTACTTC; J gene: TRBJ2-7; V gene: TRBV6-6; clone size: once; D gene: .
CDR3 protein: CASSTRGQGILDEQYF; CDR3 DNA: TGCGCCAGCAGCACACGGGGACAGGGGATTTTGGACGAGCAGTACTTC; J gene: TRBJ2-7; V gene: TRBV5-1; clone size: .; D gene: TRBD1
CDR3 protein: CASTVRDEQYF; CDR3 DNA: TGTGCCAGCACCGTTCGGGACGAGCAGTACTTC; J gene: TRBJ2-7; V gene: TRBV28; clone size: .; D gene: .
CDR3 protein: CASSLRGQGTDTQYF; CDR3 DNA: TGCGCCAGCAGCTTGCGGGGCCAGGGCACAGATACGCAGTATTTT; J gene: TRBJ2-3; V gene: TRBV5-1; clone size: .; D gene: .
CDR3 protein: CSVEVPGTGANNEQFF; CDR3 DNA: TGCAGCGTTGAAGTTCCCGGGACAGGGGCCAACAATGAGCAGTTCTTC; J gene: TRBJ2-1; V gene: TRBV29-1; clone size: .; D gene: TRBD1
CDR3 protein: CSVESGRPTDTQYF; CDR3 DNA: TGCAGCGTTGAAAGCGGGAGGCCCACAGATACGCAGTATTTT; J gene: TRBJ2-3; V gene: TRBV29-1; clone size: .; D gene: TRBD2
CDR3 protein: CASSRQQGNSPLHF; CDR3 DNA: TGCGCCAGCAGCCGACAGCAGGGTAATTCACCCCTCCACTTT; J gene: TRBJ1-6; V gene: TRBV4-1; clone size: .; D gene: .
CDR3 protein: CASSLGPSPNTDTQYF; CDR3 DNA: TGTGCCAGCAGCTTGGGACCTTCTCCCAACACAGATACGCAGTATTTT; J gene: TRBJ2-3; V gene: TRBV5-4; clone size: .; D gene: .
CDR3 protein: CASSLGGGKLFF; CDR3 DNA: TGTGCCAGCAGTTTAGGGGGGGGAAAACTGTTTTTT; J gene: TRBJ1-4; V gene: TRBV27; clone size: .; D gene: .
CDR3 protein: CASSIGRSGRFLRAQYF; CDR3 DNA: TGTGCCAGTAGTATAGGGAGAAGCGGGAGATTTTTAAGGGCCCAGTACTTC; J gene: TRBJ2-5; V gene: TRBV19; clone size: once; D gene: TRBD2
CDR3 protein: CASSETPIRLDIQYF; CDR3 DNA: TGTGCCAGCAGTGAAACTCCAATCCGTCTGGACATTCAGTACTTC; J gene: TRBJ2-4; V gene: TRBV2; clone size: .; D gene: .
CDR3 protein: CASSLIRERGGYTF; CDR3 DNA: TGTGCCAGCAGTTTGATCAGGGAACGGGGAGGCTACACCTTC; J gene: TRBJ1-2; V gene: TRBV28; clone size: .; D gene: .
CDR3 protein: CASSEMTGLNYGYTF; CDR3 DNA: TGTGCCAGCAGTGAAATGACAGGGCTAAACTATGGCTACACCTTC; J gene: TRBJ1-2; V gene: TRBV6-1; clone size: .; D gene: TRBD1
CDR3 protein: CASSSASTDTQYF; CDR3 DNA: TGTGCCAGCAGCTCCGCTAGCACAGATACGCAGTATTTT; J gene: TRBJ2-3; V gene: TRBV7-3; clone size: .; D gene: .
CDR3 protein: CASSQEGVRPNQPQHF; CDR3 DNA: TGCGCCAGCAGCCAAGAGGGGGTACGGCCAAATCAGCCCCAGCATTTT; J gene: TRBJ1-5; V gene: TRBV4-1; clone size: few; D gene: .
CDR3 protein: CASSFEKETQYF; CDR3 DNA: TGCGCCAGCAGCTTTGAGAAAGAGACCCAGTACTTC; J gene: TRBJ2-5; V gene: TRBV5-1; clone size: .; D gene: .
CDR3 protein: CASSISAGFGEKLFF; CDR3 DNA: TGTGCCAGTAGTATAAGTGCGGGGTTCGGTGAAAAACTGTTTTTT; J gene: TRBJ1-4; V gene: TRBV19; clone size: .; D gene: .
CDR3 protein: CASSAYDREETQYF; CDR3 DNA: TGTGCCAGCAGCGCATACGACAGGGAAGAGACCCAGTACTTC; J gene: TRBJ2-5; V gene: TRBV9; clone size: few; D gene: TRBD1
CDR3 protein: CASSEGQAVTDTQYF; CDR3 DNA: TGTGCCAGCAGTGAGGGGCAGGCCGTCACAGATACGCAGTATTTT; J gene: TRBJ2-3; V gene: TRBV2; clone size: .; D gene: .
CDR3 protein: CASSLGGTFPSGANVLTF; CDR3 DNA: TGTGCCAGCAGCTTAGGTGGGACATTTCCTTCTGGGGCCAACGTCCTGACTTTC; J gene: TRBJ2-6; V gene: TRBV7-8; clone size: few; D gene: .
CDR3 protein: CASSLEEDQPQHF; CDR3 DNA: TGTGCCAGCAGCTTAGAAGAGGATCAGCCCCAGCATTTT; J gene: TRBJ1-5; V gene: TRBV11-2; clone size: once; D gene: .
CDR3 protein: CASSFPQASAGELFF; CDR3 DNA: TGTGCCAGCAGTTTCCCCCAGGCCTCCGCCGGGGAGCTGTTTTTT; J gene: TRBJ2-2; V gene: TRBV28; clone size: .; D gene: .
CDR3 protein: CASSLDSGNEKLFF; CDR3 DNA: TGTGCCAGCAGCTTGGACAGTGGTAATGAAAAACTGTTTTTT; J gene: TRBJ1-4; V gene: TRBV11-1; clone size: .; D gene: .
CDR3 protein: CASSNGLALEQYF; CDR3 DNA: TGTGCCAGCAGCAACGGACTAGCGCTCGAGCAGTACTTC; J gene: TRBJ2-7; V gene: TRBV6-1; clone size: .; D gene: TRBD2
CDR3 protein: CASSDQGGPYNEQFF; CDR3 DNA: TGTGCCAGCAGTGACCAGGGGGGGCCCTACAATGAGCAGTTCTTC; J gene: TRBJ2-1; V gene: TRBV25-1; clone size: few; D gene: .
CDR3 protein: CASSYAGFAAFF; CDR3 DNA: TGTGCCAGCAGCTATGCAGGGTTCGCAGCTTTCTTT; J gene: TRBJ1-1; V gene: TRBV11-3; clone size: .; D gene: .
CDR3 protein: CASSRPAGGTGELFF; CDR3 DNA: TGTGCCAGCAGTCGCCCGGCAGGGGGCACCGGGGAGCTGTTTTTT; J gene: TRBJ2-2; V gene: TRBV28; clone size: .; D gene: TRBD1